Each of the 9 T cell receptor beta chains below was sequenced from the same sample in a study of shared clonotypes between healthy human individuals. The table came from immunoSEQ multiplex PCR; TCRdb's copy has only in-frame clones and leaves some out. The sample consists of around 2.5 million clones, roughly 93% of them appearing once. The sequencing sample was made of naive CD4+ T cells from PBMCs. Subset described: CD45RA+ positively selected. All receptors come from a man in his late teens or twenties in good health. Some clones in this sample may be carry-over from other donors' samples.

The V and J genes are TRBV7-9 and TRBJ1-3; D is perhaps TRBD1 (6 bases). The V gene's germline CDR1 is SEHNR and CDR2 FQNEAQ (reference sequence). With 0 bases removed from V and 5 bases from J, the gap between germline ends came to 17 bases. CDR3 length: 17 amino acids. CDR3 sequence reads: CASSLAHPGDYRNTIYF. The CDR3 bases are TGTGCCAGCAGCTTAGCGCATCCAGGGGATTATCGAAACACCATATATTTT.

CDR3 coding DNA: TGTGCCAGCAGCTTAGACAGGTCCCACGAGCAGTACTTC. Its protein product is CASSLDRSHEQYF. The genes are TRBV7-7 and TRBJ2-7; perhaps TRBD1 as D (5 bases). There are 13 residues in the CDR3. CDR1 and CDR2 (germline): SSHAT, FNYEAQ (reference sequence). The ends were cut back, 1 base at V and 5 bases at J, with 9 bases in the middle.

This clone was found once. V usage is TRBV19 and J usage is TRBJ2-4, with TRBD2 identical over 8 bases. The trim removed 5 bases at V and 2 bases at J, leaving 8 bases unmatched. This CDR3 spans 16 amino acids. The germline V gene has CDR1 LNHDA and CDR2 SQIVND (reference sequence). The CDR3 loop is CASSRAGEVSKNIQYF. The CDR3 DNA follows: TGTGCCAGTAGTCGAGCGGGAGAGGTGTCCAAAAACATTCAGTACTTC.

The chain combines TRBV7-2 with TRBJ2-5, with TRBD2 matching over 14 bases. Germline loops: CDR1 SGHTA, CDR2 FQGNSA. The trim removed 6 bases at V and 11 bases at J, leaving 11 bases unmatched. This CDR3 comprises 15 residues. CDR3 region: CASRPRLAGGLEQYF. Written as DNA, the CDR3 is TGTGCCAGCAGACCTCGACTAGCGGGAGGGTTAGAGCAGTACTTC. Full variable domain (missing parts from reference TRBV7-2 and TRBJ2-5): GAGVSQSPSNKVTEKGKDVELRCDPISGHTALYWYRQSLGQGLEFLIYFQGNSAPDKSGLPSDRFSAERTGGSVSTLTIQRTQQEDSAVYLCASRPRLAGGLEQYFGPGTRLLVL.

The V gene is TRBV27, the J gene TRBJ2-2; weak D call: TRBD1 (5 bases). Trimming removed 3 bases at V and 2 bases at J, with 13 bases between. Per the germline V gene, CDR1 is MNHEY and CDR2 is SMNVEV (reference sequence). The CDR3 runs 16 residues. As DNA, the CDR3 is TGTGCCAGCAGTTTCTTTGGGGCCCCTAACACCGGGGAGCTGTTTTTT. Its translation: CASSFFGAPNTGELFF.

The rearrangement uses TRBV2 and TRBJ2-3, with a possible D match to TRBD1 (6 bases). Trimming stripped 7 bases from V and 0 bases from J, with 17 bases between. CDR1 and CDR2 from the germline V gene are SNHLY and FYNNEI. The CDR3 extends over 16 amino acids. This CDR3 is CASIPRGHISTDTQYF. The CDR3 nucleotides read TGTGCCAGCATCCCGAGGGGACACATTAGCACAGATACGCAGTATTTT. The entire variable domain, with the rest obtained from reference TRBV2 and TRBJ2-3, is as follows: EPEVTQTPSHQVTQMGQEVILRCVPISNHLYFYWYRQILGQKVEFLVSFYNNEISEKSEIFDDQFSVERPDGSNFTLKIRSTKLEDSAMYFCASIPRGHISTDTQYFGPGTRLTVL.

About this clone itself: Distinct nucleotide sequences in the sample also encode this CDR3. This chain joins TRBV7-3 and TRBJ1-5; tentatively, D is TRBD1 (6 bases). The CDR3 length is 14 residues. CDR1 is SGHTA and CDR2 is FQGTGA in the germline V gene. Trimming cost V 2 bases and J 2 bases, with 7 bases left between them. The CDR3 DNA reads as TGTGCCAGCAGCTTAGAGGGGGGCAATCAGCCCCAGCATTTT. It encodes CASSLEGGNQPQHF.

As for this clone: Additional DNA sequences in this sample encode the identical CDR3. CDR3 nucleotides: TGTGCCAGCTCACCAGGAGTCCAGCCCCAGCATTTT. It codes for CASSPGVQPQHF. This chain joins TRBV18 and TRBJ1-5; D not certain. V lost 2 bases, J lost 7 bases, and 6 bases lay in between. Looked up from germline, CDR1 is KGHSH and CDR2 is LQKENI. The CDR3 spans 12 residues.

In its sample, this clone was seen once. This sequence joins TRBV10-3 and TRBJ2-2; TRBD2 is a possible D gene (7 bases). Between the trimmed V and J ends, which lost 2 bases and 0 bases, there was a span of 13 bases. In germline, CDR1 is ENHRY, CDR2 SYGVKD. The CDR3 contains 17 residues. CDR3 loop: CAISERGAVTNTGELFF. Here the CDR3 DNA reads TGTGCCATCAGTGAGCGGGGGGCTGTGACGAACACCGGGGAGCTGTTTTTT.